The 23 T cell receptor beta chains listed next were all sequenced from one sample in a study of blood T cell repertoires in COVID-19. The method was immunoSEQ multiplex PCR; TCRdb's version includes in-frame clones alone and lacks a portion of them. The table lists a few hundred thousand clones, approximately 81% of them singletons. Sequenced sample: PBMCs or T cells enriched from blood (not recorded which). All receptors derive from a woman between 50 and 59 years old who had recovered from COVID-19.

As DNA, the CDR3 is TGTGCCAGCAGCCTCGACAGGGACGACACTGAAGCTTTCTTT. It codes for CASSLDRDDTEAFF. This chain connects TRBV2 to TRBJ1-1, with 7 nucleotides matching TRBD1. The CDR3 contains 14 residues. V was clipped by 6 bases and J by 3 bases; unmatched bases: 7. Germline V CDR1 and CDR2: SNHLY, FYNNEI.

V and J are TRBV5-1 and TRBJ1-1; D is ambiguous. V lost 0 bases, J lost 2 bases, and 8 bases lay in between. CDR3 length: 14 residues. Germline CDR1 SGHRS, CDR2 YFSETQ. CDR3 nucleotide sequence: TGCGCCAGCAGCTTGGGCGGGTTTAACACTGAAGCTTTCTTT. Amino acid sequence: CASSLGGFNTEAFF.

The chain's CDR3 is CASSARHYGYTF. The CDR3 DNA is TGTGCCAGCAGCGCAAGACATTATGGCTACACCTTC. The chain has TRBV11-2 and TRBJ1-2; D uncertain. Germline assignment: CDR1 SGHAT and CDR2 FQNNGV. Trimming stripped 5 bases from V and 5 bases from J, with 9 bases between. This CDR3 has 12 residues.

The chain carries TRBV2 and TRBJ2-2; weak D call: TRBD1 (5 bases). CDR1 is SNHLY, CDR2 FYNNEI, per germline. The CDR3 is 15 amino acids. The V gene lost 4 bases and the J gene lost 0 bases, with 9 bases spanning the gap. CDR3 sequence (DNA): TGTGCCAGCAGTGCCGGACACCCGAACACCGGGGAGCTGTTTTTT. This sequence encodes CASSAGHPNTGELFF. Full variable domain (missing parts from reference TRBV2 and TRBJ2-2): EPEVTQTPSHQVTQMGQEVILRCVPISNHLYFYWYRQILGQKVEFLVSFYNNEISEKSEIFDDQFSVERPDGSNFTLKIRSTKLEDSAMYFCASSAGHPNTGELFFGEGSRLTVL.

The chain uses TRBV3-1 (or the pseudogene TRBV3-2) and TRBJ1-5; TRBD1 might be the D (6 bases). Germline CDR1 reads LGHDT; CDR2 reads YNNKEL (reference sequence). This CDR3 spans 15 amino acids. V gave up 1 base and J gave up 5 bases, with 12 bases separating them. The CDR3 DNA reads as TGTGCCAGCAGCCAAGGCCAGGGGACCCATCAGCCCCAGCATTTT. Its protein product is CASSQGQGTHQPQHF.

The CDR3 bases are TGTGCCAGCAGCCAAGAGACTAGCGGATTTTACAATGAGCAGTTCTTC. The encoded protein is CASSQETSGFYNEQFF. This chain links TRBV3-1 (or the pseudogene TRBV3-2) with TRBJ2-1; TRBD2 matches 9 bases. Germline values: CDR1 LGHDT, CDR2 YNNKEL (reference sequence). J lost 4 bases, V lost 0 bases, and 4 bases had no gene match. CDR3 length: 16 amino acids.

This clone was found once. The chain couples TRBV3-1 (or the pseudogene TRBV3-2) to TRBJ2-5; unclear D gene. V lost 4 bases and J 2 bases, leaving 11 bases between the germline ends. This CDR3 is 14 amino acids long. Germline V lookup: CDR1 LGHDT, CDR2 YNNKEL (reference sequence). As DNA, the CDR3 is TGTGCCAGCAGCCTCGCGGCCGCTCAAGAGACCCAGTACTTC. This sequence encodes CASSLAAAQETQYF.

This chain links TRBV6-1 with TRBJ1-2; tentative D call: TRBD1 (6 bases). The germline gives CDR1 MNHNS, CDR2 SASEGT. V gave up 0 bases and J gave up 4 bases, with 9 bases separating them. The CDR3 is 14 residues long. For the CDR3, the DNA is TGTGCCAGCAGTGAAGCCAGGGGTAGCTATGGCTACACCTTC. Translating gives CASSEARGSYGYTF.

The chain combines TRBV7-8 with TRBJ2-5, with TRBD2 identical over 7 bases. The CDR3 is 14 residues long. V shed 1 base, J shed 5 bases, and the junction held 4 bases outside the gene matches. Germline V gene data show CDR1 as SGHVS and CDR2 as FQNEAQ. The CDR3: CASSLGWGGETQYF. In nucleotides, the CDR3 is TGTGCCAGCAGCTTAGGTTGGGGGGGGGAGACCCAGTACTTC.

The chain joins TRBV4-3 to TRBJ1-1, with D hard to call. V dropped 4 bases and J dropped 3 bases, with 12 bases sitting between them. The germline gives CDR1 LGHNA, CDR2 YSLEER. The CDR3 contains 14 residues. Here the CDR3 DNA reads TGCGCCAGCAGCCCGCGAGTATCGGACACTGAAGCTTTCTTT. As protein: CASSPRVSDTEAFF.

This chain joins TRBV5-1 and TRBJ1-1; possible D gene TRBD1, 5 bases. V lost 2 bases and J 2 bases, leaving 10 bases between the germline ends. The CDR3 contains 14 residues. Looked up from germline, CDR1 is SGHRS and CDR2 is YFSETQ. The CDR3 DNA reads as TGCGCCAGCAGCTTATCAGGGAAAAACACTGAAGCTTTCTTT. This gives the protein CASSLSGKNTEAFF. The variable domain in full, completed from reference TRBV5-1 and TRBJ1-1, reads KAGVTQTPRYLIKTRGQQVTLSCSPISGHRSVSWYQQTPGQGLQFLFEYFSETQRNKGNFPGRFSGRQFSNSRSEMNVSTLELGDSALYLCASSLSGKNTEAFFGQGTRLTVV.

This chain connects TRBV7-3 to TRBJ1-1; no clear D gene. This CDR3 spans 15 amino acids. Germline CDR1 is SGHTA and CDR2 is FQGTGA. V was clipped by 2 bases and J by 1 base, with 11 bases between them. The CDR3 protein is CASSLEAVPNTEAFF. The CDR3 nucleotides are TGTGCCAGCAGCTTAGAGGCGGTCCCGAACACTGAAGCTTTCTTT.

The chain employs TRBV6-4 and TRBJ2-1, with a possible D match to TRBD2 (6 bases). The CDR3 totals 14 residues. Germline V gives CDR1 MRHNA, CDR2 SNTAGT. V gave up 3 bases and J gave up 9 bases, with 15 bases separating them. CDR3 in DNA: TGTGCCAGCAGTGATTACGGAGGGGTTGGTGAGCAGTTCTTC. Translation gives CASSDYGGVGEQFF.

The DNA for the CDR3 is TGCGCCAGCAGCCAAGTTGGGGGGGGCATGGGTGAGACCCAGTACTTC. It specifies CASSQVGGGMGETQYF. The chain is built from TRBV4-1 and TRBJ2-5; tentatively, D is TRBD2 (7 bases). The CDR3 is 16 residues long. V dropped 1 base and J dropped 5 bases, with 17 bases sitting between them. Germline lookup yields CDR1 MGHRA and CDR2 YSYEKL.

J is TRBJ2-3 and V is TRBV18, with D perhaps matching TRBD2 (5 bases). The CDR3 is 15 residues long. The germline V and J ends were trimmed by 2 bases and 2 bases, with 11 bases remaining between them. Per germline, CDR1 KGHSH and CDR2 LQKENI. CDR3 loop: CASSPAQRTTDTQYF. The CDR3 nucleotides are TGTGCCAGCTCACCAGCCCAGCGGACCACAGATACGCAGTATTTT.

This chain links TRBV5-6 with TRBJ1-1; TRBD1 is a possible D gene (6 bases). Trimming removed 4 bases from V and 0 bases from J, with 13 bases in between. This CDR3 has 15 amino acids. CDR1 is SGHDT and CDR2 is YYEEEE in the germline V gene. The CDR3 nucleotides read TGTGCCAGCAGCACACAGGGTTACTTGAACACTGAAGCTTTCTTT. Its protein product is CASSTQGYLNTEAFF.

The table lists this clone with a count of one. This chain joins TRBV7-6 and TRBJ2-7, with 9 bases aligning to TRBD2. The CDR3 contains 16 residues. The germline V gene has CDR1 SGHVS and CDR2 FNYEAQ. V lost 5 bases, J lost 4 bases, and 12 bases stayed unmatched. CDR3 amino acids: CASSRSSGTVSYEQYF. CDR3 in DNA: TGTGCCAGCAGCCGATCTAGCGGGACGGTGTCATACGAGCAGTACTTC.

The chain joins TRBV5-4 to TRBJ2-1; 8 bases match TRBD2. CDR3 length: 13 residues. V shed 4 bases, J shed 10 bases, and the junction held 7 bases outside the gene matches. Germline V gene lookup returns CDR1 SGHNT and CDR2 YYREEE (reference sequence). Written as DNA, the CDR3 is TGTGCCAGCAGCGGGGCCATAGCGGGGGAGCAGTTCTTC. It codes for CASSGAIAGEQFF. Full variable domain (outside the CDR3, taken from reference TRBV5-4 and TRBJ2-1): ETGVTQSPTHLIKTRGQQVTLRCSSQSGHNTVSWYQQALGQGPQFIFQYYREEENGRGNFPPRFSGLQFPNYSSELNVNALELDDSALYLCASSGAIAGEQFFGPGTRLTVL.

The rearrangement joins TRBV3-1 (or the pseudogene TRBV3-2) to TRBJ1-2; TRBD1 agrees at 7 bases. V trimming: 4 bases; J trimming: 4 bases; junction bases outside the gene matches: 3. Germline values: CDR1 LGHDT, CDR2 YNNKEL (reference sequence). The CDR3 extends over 13 amino acids. The CDR3 DNA reads as TGTGCCAGCAGCCCCAGGGGGACCTATGGCTACACCTTC. This translates into CASSPRGTYGYTF.

The J gene is TRBJ2-1, the V gene TRBV6-5; TRBD2 agrees at 11 bases. CDR3 length: 15 amino acids. J was trimmed by 3 bases and V by 6 bases; bases with no gene match: 4. Germline V gene sequence: CDR1 MNHEY, CDR2 SVGAGI. The CDR3 here is CASRPLAGVYNEQFF. CDR3 in DNA: TGTGCCAGCAGGCCACTAGCGGGAGTCTACAATGAGCAGTTCTTC.

This chain uses TRBV6-5 with TRBJ1-2, with TRBD1 as a possible D gene (6 bases). The V end was cut by 6 bases, the J end by 7 bases, with 9 bases between. This CDR3 comprises 11 residues. The germline CDR1 and CDR2 sequences are MNHEY and SVGAGI. This CDR3 is CASRQGRGYTF. As DNA, the CDR3 is TGTGCCAGCAGACAGGGTCGTGGCTACACCTTC.

The chain carries TRBV11-3 and TRBJ1-1, with D unresolved. V lost 1 base, J lost 3 bases, and 6 bases lay in between. Per the germline V gene, CDR1 is SGHNT and CDR2 is YENEEA. The CDR3 length is 13 residues. CDR3 nucleotides: TGTGCCAGCAGCTTAGTCCAGGACACTGAAGCTTTCTTT. It encodes CASSLVQDTEAFF.

The V gene is TRBV5-1, the J gene TRBJ2-5; 8 bases fit TRBD2. V lost 3 bases and J lost 1; bases outside the gene matches: 8. This CDR3 spans 16 amino acids. The germline gives CDR1 SGHRS, CDR2 YFSETQ. The CDR3 region has the DNA TGCGCCAGCAGCTCGGGAGGCGGGGGGACCCAAGAGACCCAGTACTTC. Its translation: CASSSGGGGTQETQYF. Complete variable domain (other parts from reference TRBV5-1 and TRBJ2-5): KAGVTQTPRYLIKTRGQQVTLSCSPISGHRSVSWYQQTPGQGLQFLFEYFSETQRNKGNFPGRFSGRQFSNSRSEMNVSTLELGDSALYLCASSSGGGGTQETQYFGPGTRLLVL.